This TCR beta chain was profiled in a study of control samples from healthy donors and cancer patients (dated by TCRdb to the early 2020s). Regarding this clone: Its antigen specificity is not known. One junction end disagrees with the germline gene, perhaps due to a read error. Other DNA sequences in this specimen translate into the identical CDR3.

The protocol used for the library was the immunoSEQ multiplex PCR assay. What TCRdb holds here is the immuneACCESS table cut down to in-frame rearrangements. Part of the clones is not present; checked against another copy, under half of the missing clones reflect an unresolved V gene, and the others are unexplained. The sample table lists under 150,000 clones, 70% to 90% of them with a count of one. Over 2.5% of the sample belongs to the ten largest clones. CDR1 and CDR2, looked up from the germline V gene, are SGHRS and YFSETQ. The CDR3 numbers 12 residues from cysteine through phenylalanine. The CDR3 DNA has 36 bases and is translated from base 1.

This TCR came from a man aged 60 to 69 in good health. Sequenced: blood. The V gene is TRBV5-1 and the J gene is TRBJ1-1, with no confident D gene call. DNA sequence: TGCGCCAGTAGCTTGACAAACACTGAAGCTTTCTTT. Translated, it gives CASSLTNTEAFF. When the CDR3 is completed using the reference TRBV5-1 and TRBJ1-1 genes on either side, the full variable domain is KAGVTQTPRYLIKTRGQQVTLSCSPISGHRSVSWYQQTPGQGLQFLFEYFSETQRNKGNFPGRFSGRQFSNSRSEMNVSTLELGDSALYLCASSLTNTEAFFGQGTRLTVV.